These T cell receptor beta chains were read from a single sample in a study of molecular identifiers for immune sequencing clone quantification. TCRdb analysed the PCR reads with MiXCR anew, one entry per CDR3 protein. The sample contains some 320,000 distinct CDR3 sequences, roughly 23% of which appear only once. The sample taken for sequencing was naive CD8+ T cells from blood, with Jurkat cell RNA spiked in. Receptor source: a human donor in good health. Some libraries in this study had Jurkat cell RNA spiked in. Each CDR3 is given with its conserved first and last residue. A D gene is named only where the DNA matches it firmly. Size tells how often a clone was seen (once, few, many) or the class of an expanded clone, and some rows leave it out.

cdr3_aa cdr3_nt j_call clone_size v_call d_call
CSVEDGGVEQYF TGCAGCGTTGAAGATGGGGGGGTCGAGCAGTACTTC TRBJ2-7 many TRBV29-1 TRBD2
CSVWGLMTDTQYF TGCAGCGTGTGGGGACTGATGACAGATACGCAGTATTTT TRBJ2-3 few TRBV29-1 .
CASSLDRAHQPQHF TGCGCCAGCAGCCTAGACCGAGCGCATCAGCCCCAGCATTTT TRBJ1-5 many TRBV4-1 .
CASSSVTGGPVEQYF TGTGCCAGCAGTTCAGTTACGGGAGGGCCGGTAGAGCAGTACTTC TRBJ2-7 many TRBV28 TRBD2
CASSPDGRYEQYF TGTGCCAGCAGCCCCGATGGTCGGTACGAGCAGTACTTC TRBJ2-7 many TRBV7-6 .
CASSPGTGEAFF TGTGCCAGCAGCCCTGGGACAGGAGAAGCTTTCTTT TRBJ1-1 many TRBV5-6 TRBD1
CASSRGRAYEQYF TGTGCCAGCAGTCGGGGGAGAGCCTACGAGCAGTACTTC TRBJ2-7 . TRBV2 .
CASSWIPGQFYGYTF TGTGCCAGCAGTTGGATACCGGGACAGTTCTATGGCTACACCTTC TRBJ1-2 few TRBV6-2/TRBV6-3 TRBD1
CASSFDPAGNLETQYF TGTGCCAGCAGCTTCGATCCAGCGGGGAATCTAGAGACCCAGTACTTC TRBJ2-5 many TRBV7-9 TRBD2
CASKGVALNTEAFF TGTGCCAGCAAGGGTGTCGCCCTGAACACTGAAGCTTTCTTT TRBJ1-1 many TRBV6-2/TRBV6-3 .
CSGRVDSYEQYF TGCAGTGGTAGGGTAGACTCGTACGAGCAGTACTTC TRBJ2-7 many TRBV20-1 .
CASSTWDSGYGYTF TGTGCCAGCAGTACCTGGGACAGCGGTTATGGCTACACCTTC TRBJ1-2 . TRBV12-3/TRBV12-4 TRBD1
CASSPPRGTSAFSSYEQYF TGTGCCAGCAGCCCCCCTCGAGGGACTAGCGCCTTCAGCTCCTACGAGCAGTACTTC TRBJ2-7 few TRBV27 TRBD2
CASSFFGGLEETQYF TGTGCCAGCAGCTTCTTTGGGGGGCTGGAAGAGACCCAGTACTTC TRBJ2-5 many TRBV5-4 .
CASSEGGVRYF TGTGCCAGCAGTGAAGGCGGTGTGCGGTATTTT TRBJ2-3 . TRBV6-1 .
CASSVGDTEITDTQYF TGTGCCAGCAGCGTAGGGGACACCGAAATCACAGATACGCAGTATTTT TRBJ2-3 many TRBV9 .
CASQDRTTTYEQYF TGTGCCAGCCAAGACCGTACGACTACCTACGAGCAGTACTTC TRBJ2-7 few TRBV11-2 .
CASSAMPCGGF TGTGCCAGCAGCGCAATGCCGTGTGGAGGGTTC TRBJ2-7 many TRBV9 .
CASSPEGGDTDTQYF TGTGCCAGCAGCCCCGAAGGGGGAGACACAGATACGCAGTATTTT TRBJ2-3 many TRBV7-3 .
CASSPGLAEEQYF TGTGCCAGCAGCCCGGGACTAGCCGAGGAGCAGTACTTC TRBJ2-7 many TRBV6-2/TRBV6-3 TRBD2
CASSPSGGADAQYF TGCGCCAGCAGCCCTAGCGGGGGGGCAGATGCGCAGTATTTT TRBJ2-3 . TRBV4-1 TRBD2
CASGYDRRDQMNTEAFF TGTGCTAGTGGTTACGACAGGAGAGACCAGATGAACACTGAAGCTTTCTTT TRBJ1-1 many TRBV12-5 .
CASGPHGYEQYF TGTGCTAGTGGTCCTCATGGATACGAGCAGTACTTC TRBJ2-7 many TRBV12-5 .
CASSLVTGYEQYF TGTGCCAGCAGCTTAGTGACGGGTTACGAGCAGTACTTC TRBJ2-7 many TRBV7-9 .
CASQVVNSNQPQHF TGTGCCAGCCAGGTGGTCAATAGCAATCAGCCCCAGCATTTT TRBJ1-5 many TRBV6-2/TRBV6-3 .
CASSNLAGGTYEQYF TGTGCCAGCAGTAACCTAGCGGGAGGGACCTACGAGCAGTACTTC TRBJ2-7 many TRBV12-3/TRBV12-4 TRBD2
CASSQDMQLSNQPQHF TGTGCCAGCAGTCAAGACATGCAGCTTAGCAATCAGCCCCAGCATTTT TRBJ1-5 many TRBV5-5 .
CASSLAVAVNTEAFF TGTGCCAGCAGCTTGGCAGTGGCTGTGAACACTGAAGCTTTCTTT TRBJ1-1 many TRBV5-6 .
CASSPPASSTQYF TGTGCCAGCAGCCCCCCTGCTAGTAGTACGCAGTATTTT TRBJ2-3 many TRBV7-9 .
CSAPIRTGYVDGYTF TGCAGTGCCCCAATACGGACAGGTTACGTAGATGGCTACACCTTC TRBJ1-2 few TRBV20-1 TRBD1
CASSRKPSGTDEQFF TGCGCCAGCAGCCGTAAACCTAGCGGGACCGATGAGCAGTTCTTC TRBJ2-1 many TRBV4-1 TRBD2
CATSGKTDTQYF TGTGCCACCTCTGGCAAAACAGATACGCAGTATTTT TRBJ2-3 many TRBV14 .
CASSLVAGGSGANVLTF TGTGCCAGCAGCTTAGTTGCAGGGGGCTCTGGGGCCAACGTCCTGACTTTC TRBJ2-6 many TRBV7-6 TRBD1
CASSAGQGARETQYF TGTGCCAGCAGTGCCGGACAGGGGGCTCGGGAGACCCAGTACTTC TRBJ2-5 . TRBV25-1 TRBD1
CASSPESPPGMDTEAFF TGTGCCAGCAGCCCCGAATCTCCCCCCGGAATGGACACTGAAGCTTTCTTT TRBJ1-1 many TRBV5-6 .
CSVETSGTSSYEQYF TGCAGCGTTGAGACGTCCGGGACTAGCTCCTACGAGCAGTACTTC TRBJ2-7 many TRBV29-1 TRBD2
CASSLVPISGNTIYF TGTGCCAGCAGTTTAGTGCCGATCTCTGGAAACACCATATATTTT TRBJ1-3 . TRBV12-3/TRBV12-4 .
CASSEVGDYEQFF TGTGCCAGCAGTGAAGTGGGGGATTATGAGCAGTTCTTC TRBJ2-1 many TRBV25-1 .
CASSLERLNTEAFF TGCGCCAGCAGCTTGGAGAGATTGAACACTGAAGCTTTCTTT TRBJ1-1 few TRBV5-1 .
CASSQGIPRTGPNTEAFF TGTGCCAGCAGCCAAGGTATTCCTCGAACAGGGCCGAACACTGAAGCTTTCTTT TRBJ1-1 . TRBV3-1 .
CASRSLFGGTNSYEQYF TGTGCCAGCAGGTCCCTCTTTGGGGGGACCAACTCCTACGAGCAGTACTTC TRBJ2-7 many TRBV6-2/TRBV6-3 .
CSAAGGTGELFF TGCAGCGCAGCGGGGGGTACCGGGGAGCTGTTTTTT TRBJ2-2 . TRBV29-1 TRBD2
CASSLGTSGAETQYF TGTGCCAGCAGCTTAGGGACTAGCGGGGCGGAGACCCAGTACTTC TRBJ2-5 many TRBV7-9 TRBD2
CASSLSAGTGVETQYF TGTGCCAGCAGCTTAAGCGCCGGGACAGGGGTTGAGACCCAGTACTTC TRBJ2-5 many TRBV7-2 TRBD1
CASSQGHGDNSPLHF TGCGCCAGCAGCCAAGGTCACGGCGATAATTCACCCCTCCACTTT TRBJ1-6 many TRBV4-1 .
CASSYAGPRTEAFF TGTGCCAGCAGTTACGCAGGGCCGAGGACTGAAGCTTTCTTT TRBJ1-1 many TRBV6-2/TRBV6-3 .
CASSQVNRDMAQHF TGCGCCAGCAGCCAAGTCAACAGGGACATGGCCCAGCATTTT TRBJ1-5 few TRBV4-1 .
CASSQSGATAEAFF TGCGCCAGCAGCCAGTCCGGGGCCACCGCTGAAGCTTTCTTT TRBJ1-1 . TRBV4-1 .
CASSLREPYEQYF TGTGCCAGCAGTTTGCGGGAACCCTACGAGCAGTACTTC TRBJ2-7 many TRBV28 .
CASSYRQGSYEQYF TGTGCCAGCAGCTATCGGCAGGGCTCCTACGAGCAGTACTTC TRBJ2-7 many TRBV14 .
CSVEVDSSSYNEQFF TGCAGCGTTGAGGTCGACAGCAGCTCCTACAATGAGCAGTTCTTC TRBJ2-1 many TRBV29-1 .
CTVSAGLGPDTQYF TGCACCGTCTCAGCGGGGCTAGGGCCAGATACGCAGTATTTT TRBJ2-3 many TRBV29-1 TRBD2
CASSGPGLAGDHSAKNIQYF TGTGCCAGCAGTGGACCGGGACTAGCGGGAGATCACTCCGCCAAAAACATTCAGTACTTC TRBJ2-4 many TRBV6-1 TRBD2
CASSQVGGILGANVLTF TGTGCCAGCAGCCAAGTAGGGGGGATCCTTGGGGCCAACGTCCTGACTTTC TRBJ2-6 many TRBV14 .
CASSLNPTDTQYF TGTGCCAGCAGTTTGAACCCCACAGATACGCAGTATTTT TRBJ2-3 many TRBV7-2 .
CASSPGQGGKTQYF TGTGCCAGCTCACCCGGACAGGGTGGAAAGACCCAGTACTTC TRBJ2-5 few TRBV18 TRBD1